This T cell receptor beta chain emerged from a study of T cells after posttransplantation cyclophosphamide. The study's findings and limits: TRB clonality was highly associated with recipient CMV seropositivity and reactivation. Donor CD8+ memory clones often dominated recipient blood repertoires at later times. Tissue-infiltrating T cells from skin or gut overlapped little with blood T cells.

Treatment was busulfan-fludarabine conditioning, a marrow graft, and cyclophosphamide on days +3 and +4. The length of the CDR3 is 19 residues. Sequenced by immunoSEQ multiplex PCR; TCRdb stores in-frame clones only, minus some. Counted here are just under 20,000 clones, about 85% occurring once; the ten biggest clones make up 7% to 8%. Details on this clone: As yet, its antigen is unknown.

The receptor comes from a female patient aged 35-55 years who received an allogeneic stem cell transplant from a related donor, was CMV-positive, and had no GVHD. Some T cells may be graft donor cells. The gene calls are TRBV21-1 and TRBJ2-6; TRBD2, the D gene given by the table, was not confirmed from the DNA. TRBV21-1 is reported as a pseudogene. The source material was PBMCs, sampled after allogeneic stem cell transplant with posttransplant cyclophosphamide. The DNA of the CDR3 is TGTGCCAGCAGCAAAGAAGGGACTAGCGGGCGCTCTGGGGCCAACGTCCTGACTTTC. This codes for CASSKEGTSGRSGANVLTF.